This T cell receptor (beta chain) emerged from a study of OX40 agonist ivuxolimab in advanced cancers. The germline CDR1 and CDR2 sequences are SGHDT and YYEEEE. CDR3 size: 15 residues. The ends lost 0 bases at V and 4 bases at J; junction bases unmatched: 4. A word on this clone: Antigen: not known.

Notes on the study in general: Among the lowest peripheral clonal expansion occurred in 0.1-3.0 mg/kg partial responders. Among T cells, CD8+ cells averaged more expanded clones than CD4+ cells.

Libraries were prepared by immunoSEQ multiplex PCR; TCRdb keeps only in-frame clonotypes and omits some of them. The sample lists some 41,000 clones, 70% to 90% occurring once. Here the sequenced sample was CD4+ or CD8+ T cells sorted from blood, taken in a trial of the OX40 agonist ivuxolimab. The clonotype was recovered from an adult with an advanced solid tumor such as melanoma, head and neck, liver or kidney cancer. The rearrangement uses TRBV5-6 and TRBJ2-3, with TRBD1 identical over 8 bases. The CDR3: CASSLAAGGPDTQYF. CDR3 nucleotide sequence: TGTGCCAGCAGCTTGGCGGCAGGGGGCCCAGATACGCAGTATTTT.